This entry lists 10 T cell receptor beta chains sequenced from one sample in a study of blood T cell repertoires in COVID-19. Clones were read by immunoSEQ multiplex PCR, and TCRdb kept only the in-frame ones, dropping some. The data contain about 200,000 clones, around 94% of them singletons. Specimen: peripheral blood. The receptors come from a man aged 25-40 years with COVID-19, enrolled during active disease.

The chain is built from TRBV5-6 and TRBJ2-2; weak D call: TRBD1 (6 bases). Germline lookup yields CDR1 SGHDT and CDR2 YYEEEE. Trimming shortened V by 0 bases and J by 0 bases, and 12 bases separated the two germline ends. This CDR3 region has 17 residues. CDR3 nucleotides: TGTGCCAGCAGCTTGGATGGACAGAGCGCGAACACCGGGGAGCTGTTTTTT. It translates to CASSLDGQSANTGELFF.

V and J are TRBV6-5 and TRBJ2-2, with 8 bases lining up with TRBD1. Germline loops: CDR1 MNHEY, CDR2 SVGAGI. The J segment lost 4 bases and the V segment lost 2 bases, leaving 6 bases of the junction unmatched. The CDR3 loop spans 16 amino acids. The CDR3 DNA sequence: TGTGCCAGCAGTTACCGGACAGGGAACCCCACCGGGGAGCTGTTTTTT. Its translation is CASSYRTGNPTGELFF.

The CDR3 reads CASSLPDRRPNTEAFF. The DNA for the CDR3 is TGTGCCAGCAGCTTACCCGACAGGCGACCGAACACTGAAGCTTTCTTT. The chain combines TRBV7-9 with TRBJ1-1, with D possibly being TRBD1 (6 bases). Trimming left V 2 bases short and J 1 base short, with 14 bases between. CDR3 length: 16 residues. Germline CDR1 is SEHNR and CDR2 is FQNEAQ (reference sequence).

This clone has only a few counts. The CDR3 region has the DNA TGTGCCAGCAGCTTAGGAGTCGGGACAGGGTCGAGGAACACTGAAGCTTTCTTT. This sequence encodes CASSLGVGTGSRNTEAFF. The chain carries TRBV11-2 and TRBJ1-1, with TRBD1 matching over 9 bases. Germline lookup yields CDR1 SGHAT and CDR2 FQNNGV. CDR3 length equals 18 residues. Trimming removed 1 base from V and 1 base from J; junction bases left unmatched: 10. The full variable domain, rest sourced from reference TRBV11-2 and TRBJ1-1, is EAGVAQSPRYKIIEKRQSVAFWCNPISGHATLYWYQQILGQGPKLLIQFQNNGVVDDSQLPKDRFSAERLKGVDSTLKIQPAKLEDSAVYLCASSLGVGTGSRNTEAFFGQGTRLTVV.

The chain combines TRBV27 with TRBJ1-2; the match to TRBD1 covers 9 bases. The germline V gene encodes CDR1 MNHEY and CDR2 SMNVEV (reference sequence). V trimming: 3 bases; J trimming: 7 bases; junction bases outside the gene matches: 3. This CDR3 spans 13 amino acids. The CDR3 nucleotides are TGTGCCAGCAGTTTCGGACAGGGGACTGGCTACACCTTC. This translates into CASSFGQGTGYTF.

The V call is TRBV19, the J call TRBJ2-3; D not resolved. This CDR3 contains 15 residues. V dropped 3 bases and J dropped 4 bases, with 14 bases sitting between them. Germline assignment: CDR1 LNHDA and CDR2 SQIVND (reference sequence). The CDR3 region has the DNA TGTGCCAGTAGTATTTTTCTAGTCCACCCAGATACGCAGTATTTT. Protein: CASSIFLVHPDTQYF.

The chain uses TRBV4-1 and TRBJ2-1; unclear D gene. CDR3 length: 15 amino acids. Per germline, CDR1 MGHRA and CDR2 YSYEKL. V shed 1 base and J shed 0 bases, with 7 bases lying between them. CDR3 in amino acids: CASSQVTSSYNEQFF. DNA for the CDR3: TGCGCCAGCAGCCAAGTGACAAGCTCCTACAATGAGCAGTTCTTC.

This rearrangement joins TRBV13 to TRBJ2-1; 13 nucleotides align to TRBD2. The CDR3 runs to 15 residues. V was pared by 5 bases and J by 6 bases, with 4 bases of the junction left unmatched. Germline CDR1 is PRHDT and CDR2 is FYEKMQ (reference sequence). CDR3 residues: CASSLGTSGINEQFF. The DNA for the CDR3 is TGTGCCAGCAGCCTCGGGACTAGCGGGATCAATGAGCAGTTCTTC. Together with reference TRBV13 and TRBJ2-1, the CDR3 gives the full variable domain: AAGVIQSPRHLIKEKRETATLKCYPIPRHDTVYWYQQGPGQDPQFLISFYEKMQSDKGSIPDRFSAQQFSDYHSELNMSSLELGDSALYFCASSLGTSGINEQFFGPGTRLTVL.

The chain joins TRBV6-1 to TRBJ1-2; no clear D gene. V lost 2 bases, J lost 6 bases, and 13 bases lay in between. Per germline, CDR1 MNHNS and CDR2 SASEGT. The CDR3 is 14 amino acids. The CDR3 protein is CASSESRVRDGYTF. The DNA of the CDR3 is TGTGCCAGCAGTGAATCCCGGGTTCGGGATGGCTACACCTTC.

The chain carries TRBV10-3 and TRBJ1-1; TRBD1 matches at 9 bases. The CDR3 is 15 residues long. Germline CDR1 and CDR2: ENHRY and SYGVKD. V dropped 2 bases and J dropped 1; count of bases not matched to a gene: 2. CDR3 nucleotide sequence: TGTGCCATCAGTGAGGGACAGGGGCGGAACACTGAAGCTTTCTTT. Its protein product is CAISEGQGRNTEAFF.